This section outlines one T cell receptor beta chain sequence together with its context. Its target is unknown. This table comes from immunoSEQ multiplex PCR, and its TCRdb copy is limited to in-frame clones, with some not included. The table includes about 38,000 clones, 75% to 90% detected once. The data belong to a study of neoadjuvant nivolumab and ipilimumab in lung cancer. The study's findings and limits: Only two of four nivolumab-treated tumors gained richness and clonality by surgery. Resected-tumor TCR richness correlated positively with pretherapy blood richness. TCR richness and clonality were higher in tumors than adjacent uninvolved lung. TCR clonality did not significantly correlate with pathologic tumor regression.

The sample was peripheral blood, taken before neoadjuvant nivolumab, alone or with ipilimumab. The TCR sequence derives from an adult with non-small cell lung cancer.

The CDR3 spells CASSFSGYGEKLFF. The CDR3 DNA follows: TGTGCCAGCAGCTTTTCAGGGTACGGCGAAAAACTGTTTTTT. V is TRBV11-2 and J is TRBJ1-4, with a possible D match to TRBD1 (5 bases). Deletions cut 3 bases from V and 8 bases from J, with 13 bases between. Germline CDR1 reads SGHAT; CDR2 reads FQNNGV. This CDR3 is 14 amino acids long.